These T cell receptor beta chains were read from a single sample in a study of cytomegalovirus exposure and HLA in healthy donors. Clones were sequenced by immunoSEQ multiplex PCR, and TCRdb holds only the in-frame ones, with some missing. The sample contains about 200,000 clones, around 83% of which appear only once. Sequencing used PBMCs. The receptor set was obtained from a woman aged 50 to 65 in good health and CMV-seropositive. Each CDR3 is given with its conserved first and last residue. D genes are given only for firm matches. Clone size, where shown, is once, few, many, or a class for clones that have expanded.

J: TRBJ1-4
D: NA
V: TRBV7-9
size: NA
CDR3: CASSPWGRGPNEKLFF
DNA: TGTGCCAGCAGCCCTTGGGGCAGGGGACCTAATGAAAAACTGTTTTTT

J: TRBJ2-2
D: TRBD1
V: TRBV5-1
size: few
CDR3: CASSLHDRGNTGELFF
DNA: TGCGCCAGCAGCTTGCATGACAGGGGGAACACCGGGGAGCTGTTTTTT

J: TRBJ1-2
D: NA
V: TRBV19
size: NA
CDR3: CASRRDGRGANYGYTF
DNA: TGTGCCAGTAGAAGGGACGGCAGGGGCGCAAACTATGGCTACACCTTC

J: TRBJ2-5
D: NA
V: TRBV5-6
size: NA
CDR3: CASSRNPTEETQYF
DNA: TGTGCCAGCAGCAGAAACCCGACAGAAGAGACCCAGTACTTC

J: TRBJ1-1
D: TRBD1
V: TRBV28
size: NA
CDR3: CASSFAQEGQALNTEAFF
DNA: TGTGCCAGCAGTTTTGCCCAGGAGGGACAGGCCCTGAACACTGAAGCTTTCTTT

J: TRBJ2-3
D: TRBD2
V: TRBV5-4
size: NA
CDR3: CAGGSGGDRTQYF
DNA: TGTGCCGGGGGGAGCGGGGGAGATCGTACGCAGTATTTT

J: TRBJ2-3
D: NA
V: TRBV7-2
size: NA
CDR3: CASSSRGTDTQYF
DNA: TGTGCCAGCAGCTCCCGGGGGACAGATACGCAGTATTTT

J: TRBJ1-1
D: TRBD1
V: TRBV7-2
size: NA
CDR3: CASSLTGYTEAFF
DNA: TGTGCCAGCAGCTTGACAGGGTACACTGAAGCTTTCTTT

J: TRBJ2-5
D: NA
V: TRBV20-1
size: few
CDR3: CSARRQETQYF
DNA: TGCAGTGCTAGGCGCCAAGAGACCCAGTACTTC

J: TRBJ1-1
D: NA
V: TRBV10-3
size: few
CDR3: CAISEREILNTEAFF
DNA: TGTGCCATCAGTGAGAGGGAGATACTGAACACTGAAGCTTTCTTT

J: TRBJ2-7
D: NA
V: TRBV28
size: NA
CDR3: CASRGQGTSEQYF
DNA: TGTGCCAGCAGGGGGCAGGGAACTTCCGAGCAGTACTTC

J: TRBJ2-1
D: NA
V: TRBV7-2
size: NA
CDR3: CASSLGGGAYNEQFF
DNA: TGTGCCAGCAGCTTAGGGGGAGGCGCCTACAATGAGCAGTTCTTC

J: TRBJ2-2
D: TRBD2
V: TRBV19
size: once
CDR3: CASSRRLAGDTGELFF
DNA: TGTGCCAGTAGTAGGCGGCTAGCGGGGGACACCGGGGAGCTGTTTTTT

J: TRBJ2-7
D: TRBD1
V: TRBV18
size: NA
CDR3: CASSITTPGTGGSEQYF
DNA: TGTGCCAGCTCAATAACTACCCCCGGGACAGGGGGTTCCGAGCAGTACTTC

J: TRBJ2-1
D: TRBD2
V: TRBV4-2
size: NA
CDR3: CASSQQIAGSYNEQFF
DNA: TGTGCCAGCAGCCAGCAGATAGCGGGGTCCTACAATGAGCAGTTCTTC

J: TRBJ2-4
D: TRBD2
V: TRBV30
size: NA
CDR3: CAWSTGRGNSQYF
DNA: TGTGCCTGGTCCACGGGGAGGGGAAACAGTCAGTACTTC

J: TRBJ2-7
D: TRBD1
V: TRBV5-1
size: NA
CDR3: CASSPRDRVYEQYF
DNA: TGCGCCAGCAGCCCCCGGGACAGGGTTTACGAGCAGTACTTC

J: TRBJ2-5
D: NA
V: TRBV5-1
size: NA
CDR3: CASATGDQETQYF
DNA: TGCGCCAGCGCGACCGGGGACCAAGAGACCCAGTACTTC

J: TRBJ2-7
D: NA
V: TRBV5-5
size: once
CDR3: CASSLRSDISYEQYF
DNA: TGTGCCAGCAGCTTGCGATCGGACATCTCCTACGAGCAGTACTTC

J: TRBJ1-5
D: TRBD1
V: TRBV7-9
size: NA
CDR3: CASSWDRDQPQHF
DNA: TGTGCCAGCAGTTGGGACAGGGATCAGCCCCAGCATTTT

J: TRBJ1-4
D: NA
V: TRBV28
size: NA
CDR3: CASSPGNNEKLFF
DNA: TGTGCCAGCAGTCCAGGGAATAATGAAAAACTGTTTTTT

J: TRBJ1-5
D: TRBD1
V: TRBV10-2
size: NA
CDR3: CASSGTGDQPQHF
DNA: TGCGCCAGCAGTGGGACAGGGGATCAGCCCCAGCATTTT

J: TRBJ2-1
D: NA
V: TRBV6-5
size: NA
CDR3: CASQRTNHNEQFF
DNA: TGTGCCAGCCAACGCACTAACCACAATGAGCAGTTCTTC

J: TRBJ2-1
D: NA
V: TRBV6-1
size: NA
CDR3: CASSEQGIDYNEQFF
DNA: TGTGCCAGCAGTGAACAGGGAATCGACTACAATGAGCAGTTCTTC

J: TRBJ2-6
D: TRBD1
V: TRBV2
size: NA
CDR3: CASRVTGVEGANVLTF
DNA: TGTGCCAGCAGGGTAACAGGGGTGGAAGGGGCCAACGTCCTGACTTTC

J: TRBJ2-5
D: TRBD2
V: TRBV9
size: NA
CDR3: CASSVGSSGGYNQETQYF
DNA: TGTGCCAGCAGCGTAGGGTCTAGCGGGGGGTACAATCAAGAGACCCAGTACTTC

J: TRBJ1-2
D: TRBD1
V: TRBV10-2
size: few
CDR3: CASGTGSDYGYTF
DNA: TGCGCCAGCGGGACAGGGTCTGACTATGGCTACACCTTC

J: TRBJ1-2
D: NA
V: TRBV13
size: NA
CDR3: CASSQSTAGSNYGYTF
DNA: TGTGCCAGCAGCCAGAGCACGGCAGGGTCAAACTATGGCTACACCTTC

J: TRBJ2-3
D: NA
V: TRBV27
size: NA
CDR3: CASSPIADTQYF
DNA: TGTGCCAGCAGTCCCATAGCGGATACGCAGTATTTT

J: TRBJ1-4
D: NA
V: TRBV6-5
size: NA
CDR3: CASSPQQGVYEKLFF
DNA: TGTGCCAGCAGTCCCCAACAGGGTGTTTATGAAAAACTGTTTTTT

J: TRBJ1-5
D: NA
V: TRBV27
size: NA
CDR3: CASSLRENQPQHF
DNA: TGTGCCAGCAGTTTAAGGGAGAATCAGCCCCAGCATTTT

J: TRBJ1-2
D: NA
V: TRBV5-6
size: NA
CDR3: CASSLNSKTGYGYTF
DNA: TGTGCCAGCAGCTTGAATTCCAAGACAGGCTATGGCTACACCTTC

J: TRBJ1-4
D: NA
V: TRBV5-1
size: once
CDR3: CASSLQSTNEKLFF
DNA: TGCGCCAGCAGCTTACAGTCAACTAATGAAAAACTGTTTTTT

J: TRBJ2-5
D: TRBD2
V: TRBV11-2
size: NA
CDR3: CASSLTGTSAETQYF
DNA: TGTGCCAGCAGCTTGACCGGGACTAGCGCAGAGACCCAGTACTTC

J: TRBJ2-1
D: NA
V: TRBV19
size: NA
CDR3: CASKGGGMDEQFF
DNA: TGTGCCAGTAAGGGGGGGGGTATGGATGAGCAGTTCTTC

J: TRBJ1-5
D: NA
V: TRBV28
size: NA
CDR3: CASIEDSSSNQPQHF
DNA: TGTGCCAGCATTGAGGACAGCTCTAGCAATCAGCCCCAGCATTTT

J: TRBJ1-5
D: NA
V: TRBV7-8
size: NA
CDR3: CASSPRGIGSNQPQHF
DNA: TGTGCCAGCAGCCCTAGAGGGATCGGCAGCAATCAGCCCCAGCATTTT

J: TRBJ2-7
D: NA
V: TRBV27
size: NA
CDR3: CASSLRGRAYEQYF
DNA: TGTGCCAGCAGTTTAAGGGGCAGGGCCTACGAGCAGTACTTC

J: TRBJ1-4
D: TRBD1
V: TRBV4-2
size: NA
CDR3: CASSQATGQPNEKLFF
DNA: TGTGCCAGCAGCCAGGCGACGGGACAGCCGAATGAAAAACTGTTTTTT

J: TRBJ1-2
D: TRBD1
V: TRBV7-9
size: NA
CDR3: CASSRTPGQGVRYGYTF
DNA: TGTGCCAGCAGCCGAACTCCGGGACAGGGAGTTCGCTATGGCTACACCTTC

J: TRBJ1-4
D: TRBD1
V: TRBV7-9
size: NA
CDR3: CSSSGSTGGRHTIEKLFF
DNA: TGTTCCAGCAGCGGGTCGACAGGGGGCCGCCATACAATTGAAAAACTGTTTTTT

J: TRBJ1-6
D: NA
V: TRBV19
size: NA
CDR3: CASSIGAVPNSPLHF
DNA: TGTGCCAGTAGTATAGGCGCCGTCCCCAATTCACCCCTCCACTTT

J: TRBJ2-7
D: NA
V: TRBV18
size: NA
CDR3: CASSPIGDRRSEQYF
DNA: TGTGCCAGCTCACCGATAGGAGACAGACGGAGCGAGCAGTACTTC

J: TRBJ1-6
D: NA
V: TRBV5-6
size: NA
CDR3: CASSLDTGSPLHF
DNA: TGTGCCAGCAGCTTGGACACGGGTTCACCCCTCCACTTT

J: TRBJ2-3
D: TRBD1
V: TRBV7-9
size: NA
CDR3: CASSSVQGADTQYF
DNA: TGTGCCAGCAGCTCCGTCCAGGGGGCAGATACGCAGTATTTT